These 20 T cell receptor beta chains were all obtained from the same sample, sequenced in a study of CD8+CD57+ T cells in acquired aplastic anemia (dated by TCRdb to the late 2010s). The patients picked for sequencing were ones in whom flow cytometry had shown an expansion of CD8+CD57+ cells. Instrument used: Illumina HiSeq 2000. Genomic DNA served as template for TCR beta VDJ combination and CDR3 sequence profiling. TCRdb reprocessing: public reads trimmed at Q25 with fastp, clones called with MiXCR, in-frame beta chains kept. Rows matching on CDR3 protein sequence are summarized as one entry with the most common DNA and genes. The sample has 150,000 to 200,000 distinct CDR3 sequences on record, roughly 48% of them singletons. The top ten clonotypes cover around 3% of the sample. Sequenced material: sorted CD4+, CD8+, or CD8+CD57+ T cells (not recorded which) from PBMCs. The receptors were sampled from a human donor with aplastic anemia.

In this sample, this clonotype turned up a few times. The chain carries TRBV7-9 and TRBJ2-7, with D perhaps TRBD2 (6 bases). Trimming removed 8 bases from V and 2 bases from J, with 13 bases in between. The CDR3 covers 13 residues. CDR1 is SEHNR and CDR2 is FQNEAQ in the germline V gene (reference sequence). In DNA form, the CDR3 reads TGTGCCAGCGTGCGACTAGTCCCCTACGAGCAGTACTTC. This encodes CASVRLVPYEQYF.

The sample holds many counts of this clonotype. The J gene is TRBJ2-2, the V gene TRBV5-8; D remains unclear. This CDR3 contains 13 residues. Germline V CDR1 and CDR2: SGHTS, YDEGEE. V was shortened by 0 bases and J by 8 bases, with 8 bases between the two germline ends. The CDR3 nucleotides read TGTGCCAGCAGCTTGGGGTACGAAGGGGAGCTGTTTTTT. Translating gives CASSLGYEGELFF.

This clonotype has more than one count but fewer than ten. The J gene is TRBJ1-4, the V gene TRBV5-1, with TRBD1 as a possible D gene (5 bases). The CDR3 runs to 14 residues. The V end was cut by 4 bases, the J end by 5 bases, with 12 bases between. CDR1 and CDR2 (germline): SGHRS, YFSETQ. In DNA, the CDR3 is TGCGCCAGCAGCCCGGGACCGGAAAATGAAAAACTGTTTTTT. Protein product: CASSPGPENEKLFF.

This clonotype was observed at least ten times. This rearrangement joins TRBV12-3 or TRBV12-4 to TRBJ2-3; maybe TRBD1 (6 bases). This CDR3 region has 15 residues. V lost 3 bases and J 6 bases, leaving 16 bases between the germline ends. The chain's CDR3 is CASSFRRGLEDTQYF. Written as DNA, the CDR3 is TGTGCCAGCAGTTTCCGCAGGGGCCTGGAGGATACGCAGTATTTT.

This clonotype was counted a single time. The rearrangement uses TRBV7-6 and TRBJ2-2, with D perhaps TRBD2 (7 bases). V dropped 6 bases and J dropped 6 bases, with 14 bases sitting between them. The CDR3 runs 14 residues. CDR1 and CDR2 (germline): SGHVS, FNYEAQ. The CDR3 sequence is CASRGGGRAGELFF. The CDR3 DNA reads TGTGCCAGCAGAGGGGGGGGCAGGGCCGGGGAGCTGTTTTTT.

This chain links TRBV7-9 with TRBJ1-3; the D is unclear. The V end was cut by 3 bases, the J end by 0 bases, with 12 bases between. Germline lookup yields CDR1 SEHNR and CDR2 FQNEAQ (reference sequence). This CDR3 is 16 amino acids long. The CDR3 nucleotides are TGTGCCAGCAGCTTGGCCTTTGGAGGCTCTGGAAACACCATATATTTT. Its protein product is CASSLAFGGSGNTIYF.

This clonotype has ten or more counts. V and J are TRBV11-2 and TRBJ2-5, with D possibly TRBD2 on 5 matching bases. Germline CDR1 reads SGHAT; CDR2 reads FQNNGV. The CDR3 contains 17 residues. Trimming stripped 0 bases from V and 3 bases from J, with 17 bases between. The CDR3 sequence: CASSLDDRDKGEETQYF. The CDR3 DNA sequence: TGTGCCAGCAGCTTAGATGATCGGGATAAGGGTGAAGAGACCCAGTACTTC.

V is TRBV24-1 and J is TRBJ1-5; D call uncertain. CDR1 KGHDR and CDR2 SFDVKD come from the germline V gene. Trimming removed 9 bases at V and 1 base at J, with 12 bases between. The CDR3 has 14 residues. The CDR3 region has the DNA TGTGCCACCGAACTAGGAGGAAGCAATCAGCCCCAGCATTTT. Translating it yields CATELGGSNQPQHF.

A word on this clonotype: A much larger clone differs by one base, so this may be a read error. This sequence joins TRBV2 and TRBJ1-4; the D is unclear. This CDR3 spans 12 amino acids. V lost 10 bases and J lost 3, with 9 bases in between. CDR1 and CDR2 from the germline V gene are SNHLY and FYNNEI. CDR3 nucleotide sequence: TGTGCCACCAGCCTGCCTAATGAAAAACTGTTTTTT. It is translated as CATSLPNEKLFF. Full variable domain (missing parts from reference TRBV2 and TRBJ1-4): EPEVTQTPSHQVTQMGQEVILRCVPISNHLYFYWYRQILGQKVEFLVSFYNNEISEKSEIFDDQFSVERPDGSNFTLKIRSTKLEDSAMYFCATSLPNEKLFFGSGTQLSVL.

For this clonotype: The junction and the germline gene differ at one end; a read error may be behind it. The gene calls are TRBV6-1 and TRBJ2-3; the D gene could be TRBD1 or TRBD2 (5 bases each). Germline V gives CDR1 MNHNS, CDR2 SASEGT. The CDR3 totals 13 residues. CDR3 in DNA: TGTGCCGGCAGTCCTGGGGGTACAGATACGCAGTATTTT. Translated, it gives CAGSPGGTDTQYF.

The rearrangement joins TRBV24-1 to TRBJ2-3, with 7 bases lining up with TRBD2. Per germline, CDR1 KGHDR and CDR2 SFDVKD. CDR3 length: 15 residues. V shed 5 bases and J 1 base; nucleotides not matched to a gene: 5. CDR3 DNA: TGTGCCACCAGTGCCTGGGAGGGAGGCACAGATACGCAGTATTTT. Translating it yields CATSAWEGGTDTQYF.

Concerning this clonotype: A read error may be the cause here, since a much bigger clone is one base away. The chain uses TRBV5-1 and TRBJ1-3, with D unresolved. Germline loops: CDR1 SGHRS, CDR2 YFSETQ. The CDR3 is 15 residues long. DNA for the CDR3: TGCGCCAGCAAGAGAACTGCCGACTCTGGAAGCACCATATATTTT. Protein: CASKRTADSGSTIYF.

The chain joins TRBV6-5 to TRBJ1-1, with D uncertain. Germline V gene data show CDR1 as MNHEY and CDR2 as SVGAGI. V was shortened by 0 bases and J by 1 base, with 6 bases between the two germline ends. This CDR3 is 14 amino acids long. CDR3 in DNA: TGTGCCAGCAGTTACTCGTATGAGAACACTGAAGCTTTCTTT. Protein sequence: CASSYSYENTEAFF.

This chain joins TRBV18 and TRBJ1-1; perhaps TRBD1 as D (6 bases). Germline V CDR1 and CDR2: KGHSH, LQKENI. CDR3 length: 14 amino acids. The V end lost 4 bases, the J end lost 0 bases, and 9 bases lay between the germline ends. CDR3 region: CASSHDRLNTEAFF. The CDR3 region has the DNA TGTGCCAGCTCACACGACAGGCTGAACACTGAAGCTTTCTTT.

The genes are TRBV4-2 and TRBJ2-7, with D maybe TRBD1 (6 bases). This CDR3 has 15 residues. Trimming removed 0 bases from V and 4 bases from J, with 13 bases in between. The germline V gene encodes CDR1 LGHNA and CDR2 YNFKEQ. CDR3 DNA: TGTGCCAGCAGCCAAGAGGGGCAGGGGTTATACGAGCAGTACTTC. This encodes CASSQEGQGLYEQYF.

At least ten counts were recorded for this clonotype. The chain combines TRBV20-1 with TRBJ2-7, with TRBD1 as a possible D gene (5 bases). Germline V CDR1 and CDR2: DFQATT, SNEGSKA (reference sequence). V lost 3 bases, J lost 3 bases, and 18 bases lay in between. The CDR3 covers 15 residues. CDR3 DNA sequence: TGCAGTGCTAGCGTTGGTGACATGGGGCTCTACGAGCAGTACTTC. Protein product: CSASVGDMGLYEQYF.

The V and J genes are TRBV2 and TRBJ1-5; D gene unclear. The CDR3 covers 15 residues. V was cut by 3 bases and J by 5 bases, with 14 bases left in between. The V gene's germline CDR1 is SNHLY and CDR2 FYNNEI. CDR3 nucleotides: TGTGCCAGCAGTGACTTACGGACTGACGATCAGCCCCAGCATTTT. Translation: CASSDLRTDDQPQHF.

This clonotype showed up just once. This sequence joins TRBV20-1 and TRBJ1-2; possible D gene TRBD1, 5 bases. Trimming removed 4 bases from V and 2 bases from J, with 17 bases in between. Per the germline V gene, CDR1 is DFQATT and CDR2 is SNEGSKA (reference sequence). The CDR3 extends over 15 amino acids. The CDR3: CSATDRLTANYGYTF. The DNA of the CDR3 is TGCAGTGCTACCGACCGTTTGACAGCGAACTATGGCTACACCTTC.

This clonotype was observed many times. The chain combines TRBV10-3 with TRBJ2-3, with unresolved D. The germline V and J ends were trimmed by 1 base and 0 bases, with 5 bases remaining between them. From germline, CDR1 is ENHRY and CDR2 SYGVKD. The CDR3 contains 14 residues. Here the CDR3 DNA reads TGTGCCATCAGTGAGTTGATCAGCACAGATACGCAGTATTTT. Amino acids: CAISELISTDTQYF.

The rearrangement uses TRBV24-1 and TRBJ2-5, with D perhaps TRBD1 (6 bases). There are 15 residues in the CDR3. Trimming removed 5 bases at V and 3 bases at J, with 15 bases between. The germline gives CDR1 KGHDR, CDR2 SFDVKD. The CDR3 sequence: CATSGTPGQEETQYF. The CDR3 coding sequence is TGTGCCACCAGTGGAACTCCGGGACAAGAAGAGACCCAGTACTTC.